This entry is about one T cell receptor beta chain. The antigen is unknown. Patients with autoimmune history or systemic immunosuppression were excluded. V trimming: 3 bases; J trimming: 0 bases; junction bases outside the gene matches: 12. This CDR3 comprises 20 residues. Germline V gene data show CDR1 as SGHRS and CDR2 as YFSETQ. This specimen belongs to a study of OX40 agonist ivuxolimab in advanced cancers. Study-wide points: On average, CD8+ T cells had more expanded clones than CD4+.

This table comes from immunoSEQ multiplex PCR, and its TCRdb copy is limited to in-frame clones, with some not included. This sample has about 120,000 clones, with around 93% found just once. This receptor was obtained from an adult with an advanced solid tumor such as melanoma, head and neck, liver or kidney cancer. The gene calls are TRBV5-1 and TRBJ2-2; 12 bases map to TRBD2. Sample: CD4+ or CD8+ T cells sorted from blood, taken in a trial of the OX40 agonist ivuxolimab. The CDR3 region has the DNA TGCGCCAGCAGCTCTCTCCCGGGACTAGCGGGCCTAACGAACACCGGGGAGCTGTTTTTT. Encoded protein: CASSSLPGLAGLTNTGELFF.